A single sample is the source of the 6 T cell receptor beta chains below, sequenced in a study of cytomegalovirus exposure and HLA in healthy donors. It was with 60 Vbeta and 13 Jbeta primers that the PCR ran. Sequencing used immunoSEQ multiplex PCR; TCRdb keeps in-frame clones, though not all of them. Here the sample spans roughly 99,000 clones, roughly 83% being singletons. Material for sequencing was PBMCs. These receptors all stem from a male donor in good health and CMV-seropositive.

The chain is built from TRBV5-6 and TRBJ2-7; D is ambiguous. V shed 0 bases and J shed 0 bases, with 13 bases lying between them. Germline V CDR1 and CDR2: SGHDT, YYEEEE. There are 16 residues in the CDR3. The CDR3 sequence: CASSLASDFSSYEQYF. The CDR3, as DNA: TGTGCCAGCAGCTTGGCGTCTGACTTTAGCTCCTACGAGCAGTACTTC.

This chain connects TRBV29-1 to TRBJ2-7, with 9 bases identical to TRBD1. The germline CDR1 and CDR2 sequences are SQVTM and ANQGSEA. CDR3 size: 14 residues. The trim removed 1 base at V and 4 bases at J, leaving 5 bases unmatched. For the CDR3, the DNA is TGCAGCGTTGAAGGATGGGACAGGGAGTACGAGCAGTACTTC. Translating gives CSVEGWDREYEQYF.

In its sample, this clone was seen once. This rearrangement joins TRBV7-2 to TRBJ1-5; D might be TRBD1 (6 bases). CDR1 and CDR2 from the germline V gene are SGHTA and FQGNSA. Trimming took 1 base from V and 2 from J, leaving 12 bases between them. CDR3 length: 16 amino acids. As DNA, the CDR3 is TGTGCCAGCAGCTTAGGGGGGCCTGGTGGCAATCAGCCCCAGCATTTT. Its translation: CASSLGGPGGNQPQHF. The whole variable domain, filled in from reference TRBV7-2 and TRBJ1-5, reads GAGVSQSPSNKVTEKGKDVELRCDPISGHTALYWYRQSLGQGLEFLIYFQGNSAPDKSGLPSDRFSAERTGGSVSTLTIQRTQQEDSAVYLCASSLGGPGGNQPQHFGDGTRLSIL.

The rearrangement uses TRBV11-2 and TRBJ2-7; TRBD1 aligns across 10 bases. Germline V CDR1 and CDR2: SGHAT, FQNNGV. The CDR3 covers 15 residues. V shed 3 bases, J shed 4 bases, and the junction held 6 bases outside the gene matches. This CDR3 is CASSFGTGQGYEQYF. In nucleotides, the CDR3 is TGTGCCAGCAGCTTCGGCACGGGACAGGGGTACGAGCAGTACTTC.

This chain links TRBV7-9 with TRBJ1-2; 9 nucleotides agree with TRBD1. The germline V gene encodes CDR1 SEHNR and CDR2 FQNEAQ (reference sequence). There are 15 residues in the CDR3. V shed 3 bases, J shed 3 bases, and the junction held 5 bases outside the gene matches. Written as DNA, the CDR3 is TGTGCCAGCAGCTTGGGACAGGGCGGCGACTATGGCTACACCTTC. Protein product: CASSLGQGGDYGYTF.

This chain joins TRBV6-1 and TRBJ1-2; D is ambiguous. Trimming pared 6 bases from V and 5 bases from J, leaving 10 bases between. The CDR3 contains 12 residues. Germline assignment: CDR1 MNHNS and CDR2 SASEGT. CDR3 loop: CASRRSGYGYTF. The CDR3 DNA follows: TGTGCCAGCAGAAGGTCCGGGTATGGCTACACCTTC.